A single TCR beta chain is shown here with its context. No antigen is known for it. No per-base quality is available; no much larger clone lies one base away. The entry originates in a study of blood T cell repertoires in COVID-19 (dated by TCRdb to 2020 to 2021). Context from the whole study: Samples from collaborators originated in the United States, Italy and Spain and spanned both the acute and convalescent phases of COVID-19. Where available, HLA class I and class II types were taken from metadata supplied by the sample provider and were not determined by assay-based typing. Sample metadata almost always included a de-identified subject ID, COVID-19 status, age in years and sex. The dataset comprised deeply sampled blood TCRbeta repertoires from subjects exposed to, actively infected with, or recovered from COVID-19. The samples were drawn from the first 160 participants of the ongoing ImmuneRACE study and from more than 1,000 subjects provided by 6 global collaborators. The repertoires were released in a freely available public database meant as a resource for research on the immune response to SARS-CoV-2. The material from the prospective study consisted of cDNA or gDNA derived from T cells, B-cell-depleted T cells, or PBMCs. General study outcomes and caveats: The quantity of clinical and demographic metadata differed by source and by participant and was supplied without curation.

Collaborating institutions collected whole blood in K2EDTA tubes following their own protocols. For TCRbeta analysis, collaborators shipped samples in one of three forms: frozen whole blood, isolated PBMCs, or DNA extracted from either of those sample types. The cysteine opens and the phenylalanine closes a CDR3 of 13 amino acids. CDR3 DNA only is kept here, 39 bases in frame from base 1. As encoded in the germline V gene, CDR1 is MNHEY while CDR2 is SVGAGI. The germline V end is reduced by 6 bases and the J end by 4 bases; junction bases left unmatched: 0. The immunoSEQ Assay, a bias-controlled multiplex PCR, was used to amplify TCRbeta CDR3 regions from genomic DNA. In the authors' own workflow: The number of nucleated cells in each sample was estimated by amplification of reference gene primers within the assay. To quantify the absolute abundance of each unique TCRbeta CDR3 rearrangement, sequence reads were collapsed and filtered. For each sample, productive Simpson clonality was calculated by taking the square root of Simpson's diversity index across productive rearrangements. TCRdb carries this immuneACCESS record with in-frame sequences only. Its versions omit some clonotypes, under half of them owing to an unresolved V gene in the studies checked, with the rest unexplained. V, J and clone size were drawn from that table, and D and trimming were deduced from the DNA. This sample is represented by under 200,000 clones; 90% of them were singletons. The ten largest make up 0.53% of the sample.

The sequenced sample was peripheral blood. The chain is encoded by TRBV6-5 joined to TRBJ2-2, with 9 bases in between that match TRBD1. The sequence derives from a man aged 50 or older with acute or convalescent COVID-19. The CDR3 sequence is CASRTGGTGELFF. The nucleotides read TGTGCCAGCAGGACAGGGGGCACCGGGGAGCTGTTTTTT.